This section outlines one T cell receptor beta chain sequence together with its context. The sample comes from a study of blood T cell repertoires in COVID-19. The CDR3 extends over 14 amino acids. The V end was cut by 6 bases, the J end by 4 bases, with 13 bases between. The germline CDR1 and CDR2 sequences are MDHEN and SYDVKM. Produced via immunoSEQ multiplex PCR; TCRdb's table is partial and in-frame only. The data show tens of thousands of clones, around 90% seen once. The material sequenced was peripheral blood. This clonotype was obtained from a man in his 60s with COVID-19, enrolled during active disease. This chain links TRBV28 with TRBJ1-5; tentatively, D is TRBD1 (5 bases). CDR3 residues: CASRPRVLNQPQHF. The CDR3 region has the DNA TGTGCCAGCAGGCCCAGGGTTTTGAATCAGCCCCAGCATTTT.